This TCR beta chain was captured by sequencing in a study of cytotoxic CD8 clonotypes in ibrutinib-treated CLL listed by TCRdb under 2021. With regard to the full study: The cohort had about a dozen relapsed/refractory and roughly 14 treatment-naive patients; 17 to 18 were IGHV unmutated. Responses were partial in roughly 25 patients and complete in 2; after median about 5.5 years follow-up, approximately 15 stayed in remission and approximately 12 progressed. Response samples were obtained after a median of 12 months of treatment, with a range of roughly 6 to 40 months. On average, each sample yielded 250,000 to 300,000 productive templates and over 90,000 productive rearrangements. Of the 90 or so participants in the trial, about two dozen had longitudinal samples available. Cryopreserved peripheral blood mononuclear cells were collected at three points: before therapy, at response, and at either sustained remission or disease progression. Every sample from remission and from progressive disease was obtained while the patients were still on ibrutinib.

The sample's time point, from its label and the paper: 12 months on ibrutinib. Roughly 1.8 micrograms of genomic DNA were extracted from cryopreserved PBMCs for TCR beta library preparation. High-throughput TCR beta sequencing was performed on longitudinal blood samples from CLL patients receiving ibrutinib monotherapy. The patients took part in an open-label, single-center phase 2 trial of ibrutinib monotherapy. Points on this clone: What this receptor recognizes is not known. The sample holds no much larger clone one base away, and base qualities are not on file.

For CDR1 and CDR2, the germline V gene (reference sequence) lists SGHAT and FQDESV. The CDR3 sequence holds 13 residues, the cysteine and phenylalanine included. CDR3 DNA is the only sequence kept; it has 39 bases, read in frame from the first base. Germline trimming amounts to 1 base on V and 15 bases on J, with 7 as the count of junction bases outside the gene matches. Each clonotype received, on average, 10x coverage in deep resolution sequencing performed on a MiSeq, where the target depth lay between 1 in 1 million and 1 in 200,000 T cells. The immunoSEQ hsTCRB Kit was used to generate the TCR beta libraries. Concerning the study's data processing: The data were analyzed with ImmunoSEQ Analyzer and ImmunoSEQ Data Assistant, and V, D and J gene assignments followed IMGT definitions. Clonality, which ranges from 0 to 1, was calculated by subtracting the normalized Shannon entropy of productive rearrangement frequencies from one. Only overrepresented clonotypes making up at least 0.05% of each patient's repertoire were included in the public clonotype analysis. More than ten age-matched healthy donor repertoires from immuneACCESS were used as controls for clonality. TCRdb stores this immuneACCESS table with in-frame sequences only. Part of the clones is absent; in the studies checked, under half of the shortfall reflects unresolved V genes, and no reason is known for the rest. That table gives V, J and clone size, and the DNA gave D and trimming. The sample records around 97,000 clones, around four fifths of which are singletons. 25% to 40% of the sample belongs to the ten largest clones.

Study-wide conclusions, independent of this receptor: At ibrutinib response clonality went up, during sustained remission it held steady, and at progression it dropped back toward baseline. Baseline clonality was found to be higher than that of age-matched healthy donors and was strongly correlated with circulating CD8+ T-cell counts. Public clonotypes were rare and either contracted or stayed stable during treatment, and the rise in clonality at ibrutinib response reflected the expansion of private clonotypes. Lymph node repertoires were not examined, and the timing of sampling was not matched between patients in sustained remission and those whose disease progressed.

This sequence uses TRBV11-1 and TRBJ2-4; the central 9 bases match TRBD1. The sequence came from a human donor with chronic lymphocytic leukemia. This material consisted of PBMCs, taken after 12 months of ibrutinib treatment. The bases read TGTGCCAGCAGCTTAGGCCCTCGGACAGGGGCGTACTTC. This gives the protein CASSLGPRTGAYF.